The present entry profiles one T cell receptor (beta chain) with its context. This CDR3 is built from 14 residues. V was pared by 6 bases and J by 0 bases, with 9 bases between. The data were taken from a study of control samples from healthy donors and cancer patients. Profiled with immunoSEQ multiplex PCR; TCRdb holds only in-frame clones, not every one. The sample records approximately 89,000 clones, more than 70% being singletons. The J gene is TRBJ1-3, the V gene TRBV23-1, with D hard to call. TRBV23-1 is marked as an open reading frame, function uncertain. Specimen: blood. This receptor was taken from a man aged 45 to 65 in good health. The DNA for the CDR3 is TGCGCCAGCAGGAAACGGAACTCTGGAAACACCATATATTTT. Translation gives CASRKRNSGNTIYF.